This T cell receptor (beta chain) was sequenced for a study of cytomegalovirus exposure and HLA in healthy donors. About the study: Unique TCRs numbering around 85 million, obtained from HLA-typed donors, made up an early data release.

Primers for the PCR totalled 60 Vbeta and 13 Jbeta. The data were produced by immunoSEQ multiplex PCR, yet TCRdb's version contains in-frame clones alone and is incomplete. Of some 110,000 clones detected, 60% to 85% appear once; the ten largest clones hold 1.3%. This clone was picked up one time. The antigen remains undetermined. At one end, the junction sequence differs from germline, possibly due to a read error. The length of the CDR3 is 13 residues. The V gene's germline CDR1 is SNHLY and CDR2 FYNNEI. Study outcomes and limitations: It was assumed in the presence/absence analyses that sequencing depth was roughly uniform across donors. Reports indicated that the classifier achieved high specificity and sensitivity in diagnosing cytomegalovirus status. In a later analysis, a genetic analysis reported fewer productive-TCR N-insertions in an Asian-associated ancestry cluster than the cohort average.

V is TRBV2 and J is TRBJ1-2, with D hard to call. The TCR originated in a man aged 35-49 years in good health and CMV-seronegative. The source material was PBMCs. CDR3 amino acids: CAGSSTDRYGYTF. The CDR3 nucleotides read TGTGCCGGCAGTTCAACAGATAGATATGGCTACACCTTC.